This T cell receptor beta chain was recovered during a study of T-cell memory formation after mild COVID-19. Overall study findings and caveats: Cross-reactive memory apparently joined, as some responding clones appeared in pre-infection memory. Clones contracting over day 15 to 85 were CD4/CD8 balanced, with later expanders leaning CD4+.

V dropped 7 bases and J dropped 1 base, with 13 bases sitting between them. In germline, CDR1 is DFQATT, CDR2 SNEGSKA (reference sequence). CDR3 length equals 13 residues. Notes on this clonotype: What it binds is not known.

MiXCR, run by TCRdb on the 5' RACE reads, gives a single entry per CDR3 protein. The sample contains about 360,000 distinct CDR3 sequences, around an eighth of which appear only once. The sequencing input was PBMCs or a T cell subset sorted from them (not recorded which). This chain uses TRBV20-1 with TRBJ1-1; possible D gene TRBD1, 5 bases. This receptor was taken from a man younger than 35 who had mild COVID-19 (a few samples of this study predate the infection). Cell type and time point are not known. The CDR3 protein is CSESGEWNTEAFF. CDR3 sequence (DNA): TGCAGTGAGTCGGGGGAATGGAACACTGAAGCTTTCTTT.